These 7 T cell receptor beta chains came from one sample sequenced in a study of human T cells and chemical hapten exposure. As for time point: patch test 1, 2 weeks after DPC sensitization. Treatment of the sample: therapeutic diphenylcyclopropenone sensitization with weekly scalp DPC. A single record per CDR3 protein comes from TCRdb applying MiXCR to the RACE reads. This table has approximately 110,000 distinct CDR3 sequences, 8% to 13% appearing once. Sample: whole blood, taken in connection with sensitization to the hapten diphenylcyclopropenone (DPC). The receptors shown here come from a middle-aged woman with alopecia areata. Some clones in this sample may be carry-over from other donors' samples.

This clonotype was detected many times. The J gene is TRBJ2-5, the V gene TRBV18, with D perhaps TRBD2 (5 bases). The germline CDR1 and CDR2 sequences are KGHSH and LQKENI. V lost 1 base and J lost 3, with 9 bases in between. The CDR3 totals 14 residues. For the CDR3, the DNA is TGTGCCAGCTCACCACTTCCCGGGGAAGAGACCCAGTACTTC. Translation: CASSPLPGEETQYF.

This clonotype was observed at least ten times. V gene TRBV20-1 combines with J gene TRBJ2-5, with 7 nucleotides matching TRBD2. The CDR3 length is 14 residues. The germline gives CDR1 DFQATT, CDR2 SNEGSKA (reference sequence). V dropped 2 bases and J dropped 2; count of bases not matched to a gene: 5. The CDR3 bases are TGCAGTGCTAGATATCCTAGCGGACAAGAGACCCAGTACTTC. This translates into CSARYPSGQETQYF.

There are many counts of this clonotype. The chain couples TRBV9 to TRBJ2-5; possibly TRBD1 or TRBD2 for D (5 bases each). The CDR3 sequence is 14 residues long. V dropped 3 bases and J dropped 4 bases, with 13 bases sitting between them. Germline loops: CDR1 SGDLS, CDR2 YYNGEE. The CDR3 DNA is TGTGCCAGCAGCGCTGGGGGAGTCGTAGAGACCCAGTACTTC. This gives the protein CASSAGGVVETQYF.

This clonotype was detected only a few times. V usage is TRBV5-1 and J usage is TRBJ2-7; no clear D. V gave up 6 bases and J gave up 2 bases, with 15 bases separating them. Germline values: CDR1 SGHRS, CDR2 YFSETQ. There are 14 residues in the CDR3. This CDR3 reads CASKTPSSTYEQYF. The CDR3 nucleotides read TGCGCCAGCAAGACTCCGTCCTCCACCTACGAGCAGTACTTC.

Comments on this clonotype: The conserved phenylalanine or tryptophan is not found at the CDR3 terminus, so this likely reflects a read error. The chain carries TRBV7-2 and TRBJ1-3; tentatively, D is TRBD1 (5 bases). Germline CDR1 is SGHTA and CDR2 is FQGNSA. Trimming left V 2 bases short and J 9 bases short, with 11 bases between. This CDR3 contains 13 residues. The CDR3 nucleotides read TGTGCCAGCAGCTTACAGGGATCCAGCACCATATATATT. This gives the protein CASSLQGSSTIYI.

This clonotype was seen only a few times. The DNA for the CDR3 is TGTGCCAGCAGTTTATTGAGCCAGACAGGGGCCTACGAGCAGTACTTC. It codes for CASSLLSQTGAYEQYF. The chain links TRBV27 to TRBJ2-7; 8 bases match TRBD1. The CDR3 has 16 amino acids. The J segment lost 2 bases and the V segment lost 1 base, leaving 7 bases of the junction unmatched. Germline V gene sequence: CDR1 MNHEY, CDR2 SMNVEV (reference sequence).

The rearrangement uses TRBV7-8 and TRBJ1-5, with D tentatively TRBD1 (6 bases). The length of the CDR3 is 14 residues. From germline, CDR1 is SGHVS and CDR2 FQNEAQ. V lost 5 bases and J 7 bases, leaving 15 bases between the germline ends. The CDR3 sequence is CASSPRDRTQPQHF. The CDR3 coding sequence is TGTGCCAGCAGCCCCAGAGACAGGACCCAGCCCCAGCATTTT.